Below, 21 T cell receptor beta chains from the same sample are listed, as sequenced in a study of blood T cell repertoires in COVID-19. Repertoires were generated with immunoSEQ multiplex PCR, while TCRdb's copy carries only in-frame clones and drops some. Of about 400,000 clones listed, roughly 90% are singletons. The material sequenced was PBMCs or T cells enriched from blood (not recorded which). The receptors stem from a woman between 40 and 55 years old with acute COVID-19.

V and J are TRBV18 and TRBJ1-2; 9 nucleotides agree with TRBD1. Germline V lookup: CDR1 KGHSH, CDR2 LQKENI. The CDR3 spans 16 residues. V shed 2 bases and J 0 bases; nucleotides not matched to a gene: 4. CDR3 sequence: CASSPATGGTNYGYTF. CDR3 bases: TGTGCCAGCTCACCAGCGACAGGGGGGACTAACTATGGCTACACCTTC.

This sequence joins TRBV25-1 and TRBJ1-2; D unclear. The CDR3 sequence is 12 residues long. V lost 2 bases to trimming and J lost 5 bases, with 6 bases between them. Germline-derived CDR1 and CDR2 are MGHDK and SYGVNS. Written as DNA, the CDR3 is TGTGCCAGCAGTGAACTTTTTTATGGCTACACCTTC. This gives the protein CASSELFYGYTF.

This sequence joins TRBV7-2 and TRBJ1-5; no clear D. V lost 1 base, J lost 2 bases, and 3 bases lay in between. The CDR3 length is 13 residues. Per germline, CDR1 SGHTA and CDR2 FQGNSA. The CDR3 DNA is TGTGCCAGCAGCTTAGTCGGCAATCAGCCCCAGCATTTT. Protein: CASSLVGNQPQHF.

This clone was counted between two and nine times. The rearrangement joins TRBV5-4 to TRBJ1-3; no definite D call. Germline assignment: CDR1 SGHNT and CDR2 YYREEE (reference sequence). V was trimmed by 3 bases and J by 2 bases, leaving 12 bases between them. The CDR3 extends over 15 amino acids. The CDR3 bases are TGTGCCAGCAGCTCCGGCAGGCAGCCTGGAAACACCATATATTTT. It specifies CASSSGRQPGNTIYF.

The V gene is TRBV6-5, the J gene TRBJ2-4; possibly TRBD2 for D (6 bases). CDR3 size: 14 residues. The V and J ends lost 2 bases and 8 bases respectively, with 13 bases between them. Germline assignment: CDR1 MNHEY and CDR2 SVGAGI. The CDR3 bases are TGTGCCAGCAGTTACGGCCGGGGGTGGGACATTCAGTACTTC. It translates to CASSYGRGWDIQYF.

The chain couples TRBV19 to TRBJ2-5; TRBD2 matches 10 bases. V gave up 4 bases and J gave up 0 bases; unmatched junction bases: 11. This CDR3 has 18 residues. Germline lookup yields CDR1 LNHDA and CDR2 SQIVND (reference sequence). CDR3 region: CASSTKGLAGVYQETQYF. CDR3 DNA: TGTGCCAGTAGTACGAAAGGTCTAGCGGGGGTGTACCAAGAGACCCAGTACTTC.

This chain connects TRBV5-6 to TRBJ2-7, with a tentative D call TRBD2 (5 bases). The V gene lost 5 bases and the J gene lost 0 bases, with 15 bases spanning the gap. Germline assignment: CDR1 SGHDT and CDR2 YYEEEE. This CDR3 comprises 15 residues. The CDR3 sequence is CASRGSTGSSYEQYF. DNA for the CDR3: TGTGCCAGCAGGGGGTCTACGGGGAGCTCCTACGAGCAGTACTTC.

The genes are TRBV19 and TRBJ2-3; 10 positions agree with TRBD2. In germline, CDR1 is LNHDA, CDR2 SQIVND (reference sequence). The J segment lost 3 bases and the V segment lost 5 bases, leaving 8 bases of the junction unmatched. CDR3 length equals 16 residues. The CDR3 is CASSVSLAGTTDTQYF. Written as DNA, the CDR3 is TGTGCCAGTAGTGTCTCACTAGCGGGGACAACAGATACGCAGTATTTT.

The J gene is TRBJ2-7, the V gene TRBV6-4; 7 bases match TRBD1. Losses at the gene ends were 2 bases for V and 4 bases for J; bases not matched to a gene: 14. This CDR3 region has 17 residues. In germline, CDR1 is MRHNA, CDR2 SNTAGT. The CDR3 nucleotides are TGTGCCAGCAGTGACAGTGACAGGGATGGGTTGAGGTACGAGCAGTACTTC. Protein sequence: CASSDSDRDGLRYEQYF.

The genes are TRBV10-3 and TRBJ1-6; no clear D. Germline loops: CDR1 ENHRY, CDR2 SYGVKD. V was clipped by 10 bases and J by 1 base, with 11 bases between them. The CDR3 has 14 amino acids. Here the CDR3 DNA reads TGTGCCACCCTGAACGCGTCCTATAATTCACCCCTCCACTTT. Protein: CATLNASYNSPLHF.

This clone came up a few times. This chain connects TRBV24-1 to TRBJ1-5, with D unresolved. The CDR3 contains 14 residues. CDR1 is KGHDR, CDR2 SFDVKD, per germline. The germline V and J ends were trimmed by 6 bases and 3 bases, with 11 bases remaining between them. CDR3 amino acids: CATSTLADNQPQHF. DNA of the CDR3: TGTGCCACCAGTACCTTGGCAGACAATCAGCCCCAGCATTTT.

The genes are TRBV6-5 and TRBJ2-6; a weak D match, TRBD2 (5 bases). V gave up 4 bases and J gave up 8 bases, with 9 bases separating them. CDR3 length: 13 residues. Germline V CDR1 and CDR2: MNHEY, SVGAGI. The CDR3 sequence: CASSLEDTNVLTF. The CDR3 DNA reads as TGTGCCAGCAGTTTGGAGGATACCAACGTCCTGACTTTC.

Only one count was recorded for this clone. The rearrangement joins TRBV30 to TRBJ1-1; 8 nucleotides match TRBD1. The germline CDR1 and CDR2 sequences are GTSNPN and SVGIG (reference sequence). CDR3 length equals 17 residues. The J segment lost 6 bases and the V segment lost 2 bases, leaving 17 bases of the junction unmatched. CDR3 region: CAWSYGGRGLRRAEAFF. The CDR3 nucleotides read TGTGCCTGGAGTTATGGAGGCAGGGGGCTAAGGAGGGCTGAAGCTTTCTTT.

The rearrangement joins TRBV20-1 to TRBJ2-7; the D is unclear. The CDR3 totals 11 residues. V lost 4 bases, J lost 6 bases, and 10 bases lay in between. Per germline, CDR1 DFQATT and CDR2 SNEGSKA (reference sequence). CDR3 in DNA: TGCAGTGCTATTCACAGTTTCGAGCAGTACTTC. It is translated as CSAIHSFEQYF.

The chain uses TRBV2 and TRBJ1-3; weak D call: TRBD1 (6 bases). The CDR3 has 14 amino acids. From germline, CDR1 is SNHLY and CDR2 FYNNEI. V was shortened by 8 bases and J by 0 bases, with 11 bases between the two germline ends. Written as DNA, the CDR3 is TGTGCCAGCGGGGACATATACTCTGGAAACACCATATATTTT. Translation gives CASGDIYSGNTIYF.

The rearrangement links TRBV2 to TRBJ1-2; D is uncertain. The CDR3 runs 14 residues. Trimming pared 2 bases from V and 8 bases from J, leaving 15 bases between. CDR1 is SNHLY, CDR2 FYNNEI, per germline. CDR3 coding DNA: TGTGCCAGCAGTGAACGAGGTATACTGCTGGGCTACACCTTC. It is translated as CASSERGILLGYTF.

The gene calls are TRBV6-5 and TRBJ1-3, with D unclear. CDR3 length equals 15 residues. Germline V CDR1 and CDR2: MNHEY, SVGAGI. Trimming cost V 4 bases and J 0 bases, with 10 bases left between them. CDR3 sequence reads: CASSSQTYSGNTIYF. CDR3 sequence (DNA): TGTGCCAGCAGTTCCCAGACTTACTCTGGAAACACCATATATTTT.

The chain links TRBV4-1 to TRBJ2-7; TRBD2 agrees at 9 bases. Germline loops: CDR1 MGHRA, CDR2 YSYEKL. The CDR3 runs 15 residues. V lost 0 bases and J lost 5; bases outside the gene matches: 5. The CDR3 here is CASSQDPSGVDEQYF. CDR3 in DNA: TGCGCCAGCAGCCAAGATCCTAGCGGGGTCGACGAGCAGTACTTC.

The CDR3 sequence is CASSPPGGLDAYGYTF. CDR3 nucleotides: TGTGCCAGCTCACCACCGGGGGGACTGGATGCGTATGGCTACACCTTC. The chain combines TRBV18 with TRBJ1-2, with a possible D match to TRBD1 (5 bases). The CDR3 is made up of 16 amino acids. Germline V gives CDR1 KGHSH, CDR2 LQKENI. Trimming shortened V by 0 bases and J by 5 bases, and 16 bases separated the two germline ends.

This chain joins TRBV5-4 and TRBJ1-2; the D is unclear. There are 15 residues in the CDR3. The germline gives CDR1 SGHNT, CDR2 YYREEE (reference sequence). V was trimmed by 0 bases and J by 5 bases, leaving 14 bases between them. The CDR3 reads CASSLGSGSIYGYTF. In nucleotides, the CDR3 is TGTGCCAGCAGCTTGGGTTCGGGATCCATTTATGGCTACACCTTC.

V is TRBV19 and J is TRBJ2-3; TRBD2 agrees at 8 bases. V shed 6 bases, J shed 1 base, and the junction held 0 bases outside the gene matches. Germline CDR1 LNHDA, CDR2 SQIVND (reference sequence). CDR3 length equals 13 residues. The CDR3 is CASRRGGTDTQYF. CDR3 DNA sequence: TGTGCCAGTAGGCGGGGGGGCACAGATACGCAGTATTTT.